This TCR beta chain was obtained from a study of blood T cell repertoires in COVID-19. Background on the study: PBMCs, B-cell-depleted T cells, or T cells were the source of the cDNA or gDNA that made up the material.

The CDR3 runs 18 residues. Germline CDR1 is SGHNT and CDR2 is YYREEE (reference sequence). The V gene end was trimmed by 5 bases and the J gene end by 4 bases; junction bases not matched to a gene: 11. As handled by the study authors: Estimates of nucleated cell counts were drawn from the amplification of reference gene primers. TCRdb keeps only in-frame clones here, not all; method: immunoSEQ multiplex PCR. V, J and clone size were drawn from that table, and D and trimming were deduced from the DNA. The table lists about 210,000 clones, approximately 91% of them singletons. V is TRBV5-4 and J is TRBJ2-6; 11 bases fit TRBD2. The receptor was derived from a woman between 35 and 50 years old with acute or convalescent COVID-19. Input material: peripheral blood. The CDR3, as DNA: TGTGCCAGCAGGCTTCCCCTAGCGGGGGGAGCAGGGGCCAACGTCCTGACTTTC. It codes for CASRLPLAGGAGANVLTF.